Here is one TCR beta chain with its context. Patients aged 18 to 65 with hyperthyroidism were newly diagnosed, with duration under 2 months. Every diagnosis used clinical symptoms, serum thyroxine and TRAb, thyroid ultrasound and orbital computed tomography. The sample comes from a study of T cells in Graves' hyperthyroidism and ophthalmopathy. This CDR3 is 15 amino acids long. Looked up from germline, CDR1 is SQVTM and CDR2 is ANQGSEA. V lost 6 bases and J lost 4, with 21 bases in between. The CDR3 regions of TCR beta were amplified from RNA transcripts. The HTBI set primed first-round TCR CDR3 RT-PCR. TCRdb processed the multiplex PCR reads anew with MiXCR; each CDR3 protein has one entry. In the table there are around 99,000 distinct CDR3 sequences, roughly 15% of which are singletons.

This sequence joins TRBV29-1 and TRBJ1-1; no reliable D call. This receptor was taken from a woman in her 50s with Graves' hyperthyroidism. The sample comprised blood. The CDR3 reads CSVSPSFPGSTEAFF. CDR3 coding DNA: TGCAGCGTCTCACCGAGCTTTCCGGGAAGCACTGAAGCTTTCTTT.